The 8 T cell receptor beta chains below were found in one sample sequenced in a study of blood T cell repertoires in COVID-19. Data came from immunoSEQ multiplex PCR; TCRdb stores just in-frame clones and leaves some out. The table lists 150,000 to 200,000 clones, roughly 83% of them singletons. The sequenced material came from peripheral blood. The receptors come from a woman aged 40 to 55 with COVID-19, enrolled during active disease.

The chain has TRBV19 and TRBJ1-5; 7 bases map to TRBD1. CDR1 LNHDA and CDR2 SQIVND come from the germline V gene (reference sequence). Unmatched junction bases numbered 3, after V lost 4 bases and J lost 0 bases. This CDR3 has 15 residues. The DNA of the CDR3 is TGTGCCAGTAGTACCCAGGGGGTTAGCAATCAGCCCCAGCATTTT. Its protein product is CASSTQGVSNQPQHF.

This clone has just a few counts. This sequence joins TRBV7-9 and TRBJ2-3; TRBD1 matches 7 bases. The CDR3 runs to 14 residues. With V trimmed by 7 bases and J by 4 bases, 8 bases remained unmatched. CDR1 and CDR2 (germline): SEHNR, FQNEAQ (reference sequence). Here the CDR3 DNA reads TGTGCCAGCACCCAAGGGGGCCTGGCAGATACGCAGTATTTT. It encodes CASTQGGLADTQYF.

V usage is TRBV3-1 (or the pseudogene TRBV3-2) and J usage is TRBJ1-2; possible D gene TRBD1, 5 bases. Per the germline V gene, CDR1 is LGHDT and CDR2 is YNNKEL (reference sequence). V gave up 3 bases and J gave up 3 bases, with 8 bases separating them. The CDR3 loop spans 13 amino acids. The DNA for the CDR3 is TGTGCCAGCAGCCAGTTGACAGACTATGGCTACACCTTC. This encodes CASSQLTDYGYTF.

V and J are TRBV6-5 and TRBJ1-1; 7 nucleotides match TRBD1. The length of the CDR3 is 14 residues. Per germline, CDR1 MNHEY and CDR2 SVGAGI. Losses at the gene ends were 6 bases for V and 2 bases for J; bases not matched to a gene: 6. As DNA, the CDR3 is TGTGCCAGCAGAGGGACAGACAGTAACACTGAAGCTTTCTTT. Translated, it gives CASRGTDSNTEAFF.

The chain joins TRBV5-5 to TRBJ1-3, with unresolved D. Trimming cost V 2 bases and J 0 bases, with 9 bases left between them. Per germline, CDR1 SGHKS and CDR2 YYEKEE (reference sequence). This CDR3 region has 15 residues. CDR3 sequence reads: CASSLGGSSGNTIYF. As DNA, the CDR3 is TGTGCCAGCAGCTTAGGAGGGTCCTCTGGAAACACCATATATTTT.

The V gene is TRBV19, the J gene TRBJ1-6; 7 bases are a match to TRBD1. This CDR3 has 15 residues. Germline V gene lookup returns CDR1 LNHDA and CDR2 SQIVND (reference sequence). Trimming cost V 0 bases and J 6 bases; bases outside gene matches: 2. CDR3 in DNA: TGTGCCAGTAGTATAGAGCACAGGGGTAATTCACCCCTCCACTTT. This codes for CASSIEHRGNSPLHF.

This clone was seen a handful of times. The chain carries TRBV2 and TRBJ1-2; TRBD1 aligns across 9 bases. The CDR3 is 16 residues long. Germline loops: CDR1 SNHLY, CDR2 FYNNEI. The V segment lost 3 bases and the J segment 2 bases; nucleotides outside the gene matches: 7. DNA for the CDR3: TGTGCCAGCAGTGACTTGGGACAGGGCCCCAACTATGGCTACACCTTC. Amino acids: CASSDLGQGPNYGYTF.

This clone was detected once. The chain is built from TRBV21-1 and TRBJ2-1; the table's TRBD2 call for D was not verified on the DNA. TRBV21-1 is given as a pseudogene. The CDR3 extends over 19 amino acids. The CDR3 loop reads CASNTPPRLTGCCYNEQFF. The CDR3 nucleotides are TGTGCCAGCAACACCCCTCCACGCTTGACTGGGTGCTGTTACAATGAGCAGTTCTTC.